The 31 T cell receptor beta chains below were found in one sample sequenced in a study of blood T cell repertoires in COVID-19. Only in-frame clones appear in the TCRdb table, and some are missing; sequencing was by immunoSEQ multiplex PCR. The sample holds 220,000 or so clones, 90% seen once. Specimen: PBMCs or T cells enriched from blood (not recorded which). Receptor source: a man aged 30 to 39 who had been exposed to COVID-19.

This chain uses TRBV19 with TRBJ1-4, with a possible D match to TRBD1 (6 bases). With 4 bases removed from V and 0 bases from J, the gap between germline ends came to 12 bases. Germline V gives CDR1 LNHDA, CDR2 SQIVND (reference sequence). There are 16 residues in the CDR3. The CDR3 DNA follows: TGTGCCAGTAGTACCGACAGGTTTGCAACTAATGAAAAACTGTTTTTT. This gives the protein CASSTDRFATNEKLFF.

The chain links TRBV5-1 to TRBJ2-1; the D is unclear. Between the trimmed V and J ends, which lost 0 bases and 8 bases, there was a span of 15 bases. There are 15 residues in the CDR3. From germline, CDR1 is SGHRS and CDR2 YFSETQ. The CDR3 coding sequence is TGCGCCAGCAGCTTGGCCAGTAAGTATGTCGATGAGCAGTTCTTC. Amino acids: CASSLASKYVDEQFF.

The V and J genes are TRBV6-1 and TRBJ1-5; D is undetermined. The ends were cut back, 3 bases at V and 4 bases at J, with 16 bases in the middle. The CDR3 has 16 residues. From germline, CDR1 is MNHNS and CDR2 SASEGT. The CDR3 reads CASSELRVEFNQPQHF. The CDR3 DNA follows: TGTGCCAGCAGTGAGCTTCGGGTAGAATTTAATCAGCCCCAGCATTTT.

The chain joins TRBV27 to TRBJ1-4; D uncertain. The CDR3 totals 16 residues. Germline V lookup: CDR1 MNHEY, CDR2 SMNVEV (reference sequence). V gave up 1 base and J gave up 6 bases, with 15 bases separating them. The chain's CDR3 is CASSLFQPGSHEKLFF. In DNA form, the CDR3 reads TGTGCCAGCAGTTTATTTCAGCCGGGGTCCCATGAAAAACTGTTTTTT.

V gene TRBV4-1 combines with J gene TRBJ1-4; D may be TRBD1 (6 bases). The V end lost 1 base, the J end lost 7 bases, and 16 bases lay between the germline ends. This CDR3 has 16 residues. CDR1 and CDR2 from the germline V gene are MGHRA and YSYEKL. Here the CDR3 DNA reads TGCGCCAGCAGCCAAGTGGGGATGGGGGCTGGTGAAAAACTGTTTTTT. As protein: CASSQVGMGAGEKLFF.

V gene TRBV25-1 combines with J gene TRBJ1-3; the D is unclear. With 7 bases removed from V and 1 base from J, the gap between germline ends came to 5 bases. Germline V lookup: CDR1 MGHDK, CDR2 SYGVNS. There are 12 residues in the CDR3. The CDR3 coding sequence is TGTGCCAGCACCCATTCTGGAAACACCATATATTTT. Amino acid sequence: CASTHSGNTIYF.

The V call is TRBV5-1, the J call TRBJ1-4; 7 bases map to TRBD1. Germline V gene lookup returns CDR1 SGHRS and CDR2 YFSETQ. J gave up 2 bases and V 0 bases, and 4 bases lay outside the gene matches. The length of the CDR3 is 16 residues. The CDR3 spells CASSLETGRTNEKLFF. DNA of the CDR3: TGCGCCAGCAGCTTGGAGACAGGGCGGACTAATGAAAAACTGTTTTTT. The full variable domain, rest sourced from reference TRBV5-1 and TRBJ1-4, is KAGVTQTPRYLIKTRGQQVTLSCSPISGHRSVSWYQQTPGQGLQFLFEYFSETQRNKGNFPGRFSGRQFSNSRSEMNVSTLELGDSALYLCASSLETGRTNEKLFFGSGTQLSVL.

The rearrangement uses TRBV6-1 and TRBJ2-7, with 10 bases lining up with TRBD2. The V gene end was trimmed by 3 bases and the J gene end by 7 bases; junction bases not matched to a gene: 15. CDR1 MNHNS and CDR2 SASEGT come from the germline V gene. The CDR3 is made up of 17 amino acids. The CDR3 sequence is CASSEGSSGGFGWEQYF. CDR3 DNA: TGTGCCAGCAGTGAGGGGTCTAGCGGGGGCTTTGGGTGGGAGCAGTACTTC.

This chain connects TRBV19 to TRBJ1-1, with 7 bases lining up with TRBD1. Losses at the gene ends were 4 bases for V and 1 base for J; bases not matched to a gene: 3. Germline V gene sequence: CDR1 LNHDA, CDR2 SQIVND (reference sequence). This CDR3 is built from 14 residues. This chain's CDR3 is CASSTTGKNTEAFF. The CDR3 bases are TGTGCCAGTAGTACGACAGGGAAGAACACTGAAGCTTTCTTT.

This clone was picked up one time. The V and J genes are TRBV18 and TRBJ2-3; 8 bases agree with TRBD1. The V gene end was trimmed by 3 bases and the J gene end by 3 bases; junction bases not matched to a gene: 5. This CDR3 has 15 residues. Germline V CDR1 and CDR2: KGHSH, LQKENI. The CDR3 DNA reads TGTGCCAGCTCACCGGACAGGGCAGAAACAGATACGCAGTATTTT. Protein: CASSPDRAETDTQYF.

The chain has TRBV5-4 and TRBJ2-3; 10 bases line up with TRBD2. J gave up 4 bases and V 6 bases, and 11 bases lay outside the gene matches. The CDR3 spans 16 residues. Germline loops: CDR1 SGHNT, CDR2 YYREEE (reference sequence). CDR3 in amino acids: CASIPTAGGNSDTQYF. CDR3 sequence (DNA): TGTGCCAGCATCCCAACAGCGGGGGGGAACTCAGATACGCAGTATTTT.

This rearrangement joins TRBV9 to TRBJ2-3, with 7 bases that match TRBD1. Losses at the gene ends were 0 bases for V and 4 bases for J; bases not matched to a gene: 2. There are 14 residues in the CDR3. CDR1 and CDR2 from the germline V gene are SGDLS and YYNGEE. The CDR3 sequence: CASSVGQGADTQYF. The CDR3 DNA sequence: TGTGCCAGCAGCGTAGGACAGGGTGCAGATACGCAGTATTTT.

CDR3 bases: TGTGCCAGCAGTGACCGGGAGCGAATGAACACTGAAGCTTTCTTT. This codes for CASSDRERMNTEAFF. V usage is TRBV6-4 and J usage is TRBJ1-1; D not resolved. From germline, CDR1 is MRHNA and CDR2 SNTAGT. The CDR3 runs to 15 residues. V was shortened by 2 bases and J by 0 bases, with 10 bases between the two germline ends.

This sequence joins TRBV3-1 (or the pseudogene TRBV3-2) and TRBJ2-6; 7 nucleotides match TRBD1. The junction had 5 bases not matched to a gene; V was cut back by 0 bases and J by 0 bases. Germline V gives CDR1 LGHDT, CDR2 YNNKEL (reference sequence). The CDR3 is made up of 18 amino acids. The CDR3 coding sequence is TGTGCCAGCAGCCAAGAACGGGACAGATACTCTGGGGCCAACGTCCTGACTTTC. It is translated as CASSQERDRYSGANVLTF.

V and J are TRBV7-7 and TRBJ2-2; 8 bases align to TRBD1. The J segment lost 4 bases and the V segment lost 5 bases, leaving 6 bases of the junction unmatched. The CDR3 runs to 15 residues. Germline V gene lookup returns CDR1 SSHAT and CDR2 FNYEAQ (reference sequence). The CDR3 here is CASSPQGAGTGELFF. For the CDR3, the DNA is TGTGCCAGCAGCCCCCAGGGGGCGGGCACCGGGGAGCTGTTTTTT.

The gene calls are TRBV2 and TRBJ1-2, with TRBD1 matching over 10 bases. With V trimmed by 6 bases and J by 8 bases, 9 bases remained unmatched. CDR3 length: 14 residues. Germline CDR1 and CDR2: SNHLY and FYNNEI. For the CDR3, the DNA is TGTGCCAGCAGGACAGGGGGCGCGAATCCCGGCTACACCTTC. This sequence encodes CASRTGGANPGYTF.

This clone was found a few times. The chain is built from TRBV3-1 (or the pseudogene TRBV3-2) and TRBJ2-5, with 12 bases matching TRBD2. With V trimmed by 4 bases and J by 5 bases, 8 bases remained unmatched. In germline, CDR1 is LGHDT, CDR2 YNNKEL (reference sequence). This CDR3 spans 16 amino acids. In DNA form, the CDR3 reads TGTGCCAGCAGCCGAGAACTAGCGGGGGGAGTGGAGACCCAGTACTTC. Protein product: CASSRELAGGVETQYF.

The chain recombines TRBV4-2 with TRBJ1-4; TRBD1 agrees at 8 bases. V was pared by 5 bases and J by 5 bases, with 4 bases of the junction left unmatched. This CDR3 region has 14 residues. In germline, CDR1 is LGHNA, CDR2 YNFKEQ. The CDR3 spells CASSNGQGNEKLFF. Here the CDR3 DNA reads TGTGCCAGCAGCAATGGACAGGGCAATGAAAAACTGTTTTTT.

V usage is TRBV6-5 and J usage is TRBJ1-3; D call uncertain. V was clipped by 6 bases and J by 4 bases, with 10 bases between them. The CDR3 runs to 13 residues. CDR1 is MNHEY, CDR2 SVGAGI, per germline. CDR3 bases: TGTGCCAGCAGGATCTCCAGGGGAAACACCATATATTTT. Its translation: CASRISRGNTIYF.

The rearrangement uses TRBV6-5 and TRBJ1-3; TRBD1 might be the D (5 bases). Germline V gives CDR1 MNHEY, CDR2 SVGAGI. V lost 9 bases, J lost 3 bases, and 15 bases lay in between. The CDR3 loop spans 14 amino acids. For the CDR3, the DNA is TGTGCCAGTTGGGGAACAGGTTTTGGAAACACCATATATTTT. Residues: CASWGTGFGNTIYF.

The chain employs TRBV4-1 and TRBJ1-6; D uncertain. V lost 1 base and J lost 9, with 4 bases in between. Per the germline V gene, CDR1 is MGHRA and CDR2 is YSYEKL. The CDR3 is made up of 12 amino acids. The chain's CDR3 is CASSQAFSPLHF. The CDR3, as DNA: TGCGCCAGCAGCCAAGCTTTTTCACCCCTCCACTTT.

The gene calls are TRBV9 and TRBJ1-2; 7 nucleotides match TRBD1. This CDR3 spans 16 amino acids. Germline lookup yields CDR1 SGDLS and CDR2 YYNGEE. With 3 bases clipped from V and 1 base from J, the junction kept 9 bases outside the gene matches. For the CDR3, the DNA is TGTGCCAGCAGCGAGAGGACAGGCAAAAATAACTATGGCTACACCTTC. Translation gives CASSERTGKNNYGYTF.

The V and J genes are TRBV30 and TRBJ2-5; 9 nucleotides align to TRBD2. Per germline, CDR1 GTSNPN and CDR2 SVGIG (reference sequence). V was clipped by 8 bases and J by 5 bases; unmatched bases: 15. The CDR3 spans 15 residues. Here the CDR3 DNA reads TGTGCCCGCTCGGTTGGCGGGGGGGCGGCGGAGACCCAGTACTTC. Its protein is CARSVGGGAAETQYF.

The chain couples TRBV29-1 to TRBJ1-1, with TRBD1 as a possible D gene (5 bases). Germline values: CDR1 SQVTM, CDR2 ANQGSEA. The CDR3 consists of 16 residues. With 4 bases removed from V and 0 bases from J, the gap between germline ends came to 18 bases. The DNA of the CDR3 is TGCAGCGTTGTTAGTGGTCGGGGGTACCTGAACACTGAAGCTTTCTTT. Its translation is CSVVSGRGYLNTEAFF.

V gene TRBV9 combines with J gene TRBJ2-2; D possibly corresponds to TRBD1 (6 bases). The V gene lost 3 bases and the J gene lost 5 bases, with 11 bases spanning the gap. The germline CDR1 and CDR2 sequences are SGDLS and YYNGEE. The CDR3 is 14 residues long. In DNA, the CDR3 is TGTGCCAGCAGCGCACCACAGGGAACCGGGGAGCTGTTTTTT. It translates to CASSAPQGTGELFF.

The rearrangement joins TRBV11-2 to TRBJ2-5; a weak D match, TRBD2 (6 bases). Trimming left V 5 bases short and J 7 bases short, with 11 bases between. The CDR3 contains 12 residues. Germline loops: CDR1 SGHAT, CDR2 FQNNGV. In nucleotides, the CDR3 is TGTGCCAGCAGCCCCCCGCGGGGGACCCAGTACTTC. It codes for CASSPPRGTQYF.

The chain uses TRBV5-1 and TRBJ2-7; a weak D match, TRBD1 (5 bases). This CDR3 contains 11 residues. In germline, CDR1 is SGHRS, CDR2 YFSETQ. V lost 3 bases to trimming and J lost 7 bases, with 8 bases between them. The CDR3 protein is CASSSSGEQYF. DNA of the CDR3: TGCGCCAGCAGCTCGTCAGGGGAGCAGTACTTC.

This chain uses TRBV29-1 with TRBJ2-7; 7 nucleotides line up with TRBD1. Unmatched junction bases numbered 11, after V lost 6 bases and J lost 0 bases. Germline V gene data show CDR1 as SQVTM and CDR2 as ANQGSEA. The CDR3 loop spans 15 amino acids. The CDR3 DNA reads TGCAGCGTATTTACAGGGGCCCTAAGCTCCTACGAGCAGTACTTC. Protein: CSVFTGALSSYEQYF.

The chain joins TRBV4-2 to TRBJ2-3; 13 bases align to TRBD2. From germline, CDR1 is LGHNA and CDR2 YNFKEQ. The length of the CDR3 is 16 residues. V lost 0 bases to trimming and J lost 3 bases; unmatched junction nucleotides: 0. The CDR3 nucleotides are TGTGCCAGCAGCCAAGAACTAGCGGGGGGGACAGATACGCAGTATTTT. Translated, it gives CASSQELAGGTDTQYF.

This CDR3 is CASSSRRNQPQHF. The CDR3 nucleotides read TGTGCCAGCAGTTCGAGGAGAAATCAGCCCCAGCATTTT. The chain couples TRBV6-4 to TRBJ1-5, with unresolved D. V was clipped by 5 bases and J by 4 bases, with 9 bases between them. CDR3 length equals 13 residues. CDR1 is MRHNA and CDR2 is SNTAGT in the germline V gene.

V is TRBV2 and J is TRBJ2-7, with unresolved D. The V gene's germline CDR1 is SNHLY and CDR2 FYNNEI. V lost 5 bases and J lost 6, with 11 bases in between. This CDR3 is built from 12 residues. The chain's CDR3 is CASSSGPGEQYF. DNA of the CDR3: TGTGCCAGCAGTAGTGGCCCGGGCGAGCAGTACTTC.